This TCR beta chain was identified during a study of blood T cell repertoires in COVID-19. On the study more broadly: Material from acute and convalescent COVID-19 was sourced from the United States, Italy and Spain. Sources were T cells, B-cell-depleted T cells, or PBMCs; the material itself was cDNA or gDNA.

Per the authors' pipeline: Scientists estimated how many nucleated cells there were by amplifying reference gene primers. Only in-frame clones appear in the TCRdb table, and some are missing; sequencing was by immunoSEQ multiplex PCR. The V and J calls and clone size were taken over from that table, and D and trimming were inferred from the DNA. The sample consists of some 96,000 clones, approximately 86% of them appearing once. Sequencing input: peripheral blood. This TCR came from an elderly man with acute or convalescent COVID-19.

As DNA, the CDR3 is TGTGCCAGCAGCCCCCTTGGGGGGCAAGAGACCCAGTACTTC. As protein: CASSPLGGQETQYF. The chain uses TRBV3-1 (or the pseudogene TRBV3-2) and TRBJ2-5, with TRBD2 as a possible D gene (6 bases). Germline V lookup: CDR1 LGHDT, CDR2 YNNKEL (reference sequence). V shed 4 bases and J shed 2 bases, with 11 bases lying between them. The CDR3 covers 14 residues.